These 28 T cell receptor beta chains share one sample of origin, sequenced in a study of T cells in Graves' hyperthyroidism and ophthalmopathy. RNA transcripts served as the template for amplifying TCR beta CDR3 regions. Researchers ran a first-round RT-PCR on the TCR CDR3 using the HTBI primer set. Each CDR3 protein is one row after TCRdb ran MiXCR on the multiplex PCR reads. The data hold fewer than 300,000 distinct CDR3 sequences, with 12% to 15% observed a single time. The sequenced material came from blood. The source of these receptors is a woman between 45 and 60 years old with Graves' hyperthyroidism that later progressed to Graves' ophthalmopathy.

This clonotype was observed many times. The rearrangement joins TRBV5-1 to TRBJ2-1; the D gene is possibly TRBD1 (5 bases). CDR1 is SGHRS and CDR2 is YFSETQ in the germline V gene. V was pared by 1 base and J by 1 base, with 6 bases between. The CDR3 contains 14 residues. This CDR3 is CASSLWTSYNEQFF. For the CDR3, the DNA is TGCGCCAGCAGCTTGTGGACATCCTACAATGAGCAGTTCTTC.

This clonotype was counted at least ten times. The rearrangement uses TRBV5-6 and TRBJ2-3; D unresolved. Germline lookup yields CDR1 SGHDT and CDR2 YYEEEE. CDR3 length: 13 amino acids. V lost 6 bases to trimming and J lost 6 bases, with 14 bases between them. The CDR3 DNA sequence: TGTGCCAGCAAACCGACCACGTCTGATACGCAGTATTTT. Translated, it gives CASKPTTSDTQYF.

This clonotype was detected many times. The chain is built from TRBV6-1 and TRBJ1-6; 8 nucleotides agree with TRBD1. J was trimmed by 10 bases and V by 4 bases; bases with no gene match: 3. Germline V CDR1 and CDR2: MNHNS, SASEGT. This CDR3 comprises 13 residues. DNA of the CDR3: TGTGCCAGCAGTGGACAGGGGTGGTCACCCCTCCACTTT. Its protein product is CASSGQGWSPLHF.

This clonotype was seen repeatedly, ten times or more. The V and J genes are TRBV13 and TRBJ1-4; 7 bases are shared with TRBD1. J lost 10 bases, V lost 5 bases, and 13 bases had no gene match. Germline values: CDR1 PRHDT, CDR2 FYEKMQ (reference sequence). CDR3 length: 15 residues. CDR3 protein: CASSRGTATSGKLFF. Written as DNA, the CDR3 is TGTGCCAGCAGCCGAGGGACAGCCACTTCTGGAAAACTGTTTTTT.

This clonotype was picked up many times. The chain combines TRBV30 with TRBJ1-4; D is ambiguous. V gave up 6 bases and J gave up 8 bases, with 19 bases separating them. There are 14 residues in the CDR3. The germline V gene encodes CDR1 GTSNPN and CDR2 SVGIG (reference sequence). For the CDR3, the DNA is TGTGCCTGTCCCCCCGGAGACCGAGACGAAAAACTGTTTTTT. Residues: CACPPGDRDEKLFF.

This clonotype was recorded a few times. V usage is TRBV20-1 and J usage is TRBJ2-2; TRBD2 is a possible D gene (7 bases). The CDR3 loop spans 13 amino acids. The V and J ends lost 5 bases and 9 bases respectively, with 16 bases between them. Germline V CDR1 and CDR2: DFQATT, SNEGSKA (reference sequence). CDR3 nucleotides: TGCAGTGCTGCGGGAGAGGGGGACAGGGAGCTGTTTTTT. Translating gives CSAAGEGDRELFF.

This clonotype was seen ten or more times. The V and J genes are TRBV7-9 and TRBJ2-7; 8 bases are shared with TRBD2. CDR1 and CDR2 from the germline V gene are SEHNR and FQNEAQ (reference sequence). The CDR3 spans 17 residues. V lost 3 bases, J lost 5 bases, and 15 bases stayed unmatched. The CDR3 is CASSFRNESGSGDEQYF. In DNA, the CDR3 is TGTGCCAGCAGCTTTCGCAACGAGAGCGGGAGCGGCGACGAGCAGTACTTC.

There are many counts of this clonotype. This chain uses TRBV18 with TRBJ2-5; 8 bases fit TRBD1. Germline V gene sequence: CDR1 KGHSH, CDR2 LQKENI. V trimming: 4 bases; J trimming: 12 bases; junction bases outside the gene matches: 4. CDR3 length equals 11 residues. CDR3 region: CASSQQGAKYF. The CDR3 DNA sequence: TGTGCCAGCTCACAGCAGGGGGCCAAGTACTTC.

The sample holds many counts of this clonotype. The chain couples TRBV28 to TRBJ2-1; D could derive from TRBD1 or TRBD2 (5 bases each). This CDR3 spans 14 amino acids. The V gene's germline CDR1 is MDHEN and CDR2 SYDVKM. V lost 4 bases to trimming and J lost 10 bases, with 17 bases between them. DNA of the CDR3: TGTGCCAGCAGTTCATCCGTGGGGGTCTGGGAGCAGTTCTTC. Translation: CASSSSVGVWEQFF.

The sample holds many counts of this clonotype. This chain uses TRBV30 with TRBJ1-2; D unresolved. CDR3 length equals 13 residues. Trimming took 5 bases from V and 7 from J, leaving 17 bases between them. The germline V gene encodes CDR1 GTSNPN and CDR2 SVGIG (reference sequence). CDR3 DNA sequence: TGTGCCTGGGTCCGCCGGGATCTAACTGGCTACACCTTC. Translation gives CAWVRRDLTGYTF. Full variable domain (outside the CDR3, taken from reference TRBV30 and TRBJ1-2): SQTIHQWPATLVQPVGSPLSLECTVEGTSNPNLYWYRQAAGRGLQLLFYSVGIGQISSEVPQNLSASRPQDRQFILSSKKLLLSDSGFYLCAWVRRDLTGYTFGSGTRLTVV.

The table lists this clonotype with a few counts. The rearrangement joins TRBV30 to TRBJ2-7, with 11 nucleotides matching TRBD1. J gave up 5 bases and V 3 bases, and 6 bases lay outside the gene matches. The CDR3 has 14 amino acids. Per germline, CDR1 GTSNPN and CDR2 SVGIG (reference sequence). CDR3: CAWSNGQGADEQYF. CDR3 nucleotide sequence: TGTGCCTGGAGCAACGGACAGGGGGCCGACGAGCAGTACTTC. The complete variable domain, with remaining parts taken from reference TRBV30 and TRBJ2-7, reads SQTIHQWPATLVQPVGSPLSLECTVEGTSNPNLYWYRQAAGRGLQLLFYSVGIGQISSEVPQNLSASRPQDRQFILSSKKLLLSDSGFYLCAWSNGQGADEQYFGPGTRLTVT.

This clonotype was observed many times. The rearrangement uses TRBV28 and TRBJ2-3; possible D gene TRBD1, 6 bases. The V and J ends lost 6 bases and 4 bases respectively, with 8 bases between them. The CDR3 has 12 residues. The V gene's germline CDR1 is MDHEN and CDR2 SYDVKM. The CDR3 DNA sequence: TGTGCCAGCAGCCGACAGGCAGATACGCAGTATTTT. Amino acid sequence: CASSRQADTQYF.

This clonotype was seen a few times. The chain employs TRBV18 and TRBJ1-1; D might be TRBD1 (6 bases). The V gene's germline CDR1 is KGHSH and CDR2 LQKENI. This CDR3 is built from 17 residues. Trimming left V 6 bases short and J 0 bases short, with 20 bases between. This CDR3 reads CASSPREQGALNTEAFF. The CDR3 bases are TGTGCCAGCTCCCCAAGGGAACAGGGCGCGTTGAACACTGAAGCTTTCTTT.

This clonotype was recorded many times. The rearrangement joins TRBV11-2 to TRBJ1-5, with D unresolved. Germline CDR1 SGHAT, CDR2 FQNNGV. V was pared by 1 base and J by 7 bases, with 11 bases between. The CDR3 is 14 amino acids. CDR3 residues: CASSLVPRLQPQHF. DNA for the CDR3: TGTGCCAGCAGCTTAGTCCCCAGGTTACAGCCCCAGCATTTT.

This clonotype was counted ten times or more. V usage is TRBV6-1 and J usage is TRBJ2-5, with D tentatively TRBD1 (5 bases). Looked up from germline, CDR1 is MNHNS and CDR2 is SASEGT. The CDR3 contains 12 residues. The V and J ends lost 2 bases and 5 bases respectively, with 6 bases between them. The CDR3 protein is CASSERGETQYF. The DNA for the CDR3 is TGTGCCAGCAGTGAAAGGGGCGAGACCCAGTACTTC.

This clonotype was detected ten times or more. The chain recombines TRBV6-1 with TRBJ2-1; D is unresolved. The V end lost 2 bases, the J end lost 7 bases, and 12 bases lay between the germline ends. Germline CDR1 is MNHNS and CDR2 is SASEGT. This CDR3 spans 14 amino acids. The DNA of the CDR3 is TGTGCCAGCAGTGAAAGTTGGGGTGTGAATGAGCAGTTCTTC. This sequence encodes CASSESWGVNEQFF.

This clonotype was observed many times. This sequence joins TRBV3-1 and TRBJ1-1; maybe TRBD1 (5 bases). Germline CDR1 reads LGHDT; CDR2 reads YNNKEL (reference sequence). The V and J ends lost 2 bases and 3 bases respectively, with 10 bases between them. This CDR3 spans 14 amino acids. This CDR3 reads CASSQIQGHTEAFF. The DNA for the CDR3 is TGTGCCAGCAGCCAAATCCAGGGACACACTGAAGCTTTCTTT.

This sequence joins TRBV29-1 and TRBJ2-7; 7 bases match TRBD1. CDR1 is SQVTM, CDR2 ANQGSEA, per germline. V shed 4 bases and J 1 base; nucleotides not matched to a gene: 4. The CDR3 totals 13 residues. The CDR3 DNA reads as TGCAGCGTTGTCGACAGGGCTTCCTACGAGCAGTACTTC. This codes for CSVVDRASYEQYF.

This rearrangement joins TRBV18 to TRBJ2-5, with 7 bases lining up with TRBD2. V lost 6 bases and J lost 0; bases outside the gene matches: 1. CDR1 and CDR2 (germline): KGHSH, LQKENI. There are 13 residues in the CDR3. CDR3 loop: CASSGGDQETQYF. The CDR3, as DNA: TGTGCCAGCTCGGGGGGGGACCAAGAGACCCAGTACTTC. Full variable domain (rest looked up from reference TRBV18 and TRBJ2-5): NAGVMQNPRHLVRRRGQEARLRCSPMKGHSHVYWYRQLPEEGLKFMVYLQKENIIDESGMPKERFSAEFPKEGPSILRIQQVVRGDSAAYFCASSGGDQETQYFGPGTRLLVL.

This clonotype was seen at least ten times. The chain's CDR3 is CASSFPPQGKVNEQFF. CDR3 in DNA: TGTGCCAGCAGTTTCCCCCCACAGGGTAAGGTCAATGAGCAGTTCTTC. This chain joins TRBV28 and TRBJ2-1; tentatively, D is TRBD1 (6 bases). The CDR3 runs 16 residues. CDR1 and CDR2 from the germline V gene are MDHEN and SYDVKM. V was pared by 3 bases and J by 6 bases, with 18 bases between. The whole variable domain, filled in from reference TRBV28 and TRBJ2-1, reads DVKVTQSSRYLVKRTGEKVFLECVQDMDHENMFWYRQDPGLGLRLIYFSYDVKMKEKGDIPEGYSVSREKKERFSLILESASTNQTSMYLCASSFPPQGKVNEQFFGPGTRLTVL.

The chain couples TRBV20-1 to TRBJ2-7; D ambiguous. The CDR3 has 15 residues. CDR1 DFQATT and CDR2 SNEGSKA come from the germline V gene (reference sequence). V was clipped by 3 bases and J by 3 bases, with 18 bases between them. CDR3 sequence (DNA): TGCAGTGCTAGTCAGTCTCCGGGCCGAAACTACGAGCAGTACTTC. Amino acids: CSASQSPGRNYEQYF.

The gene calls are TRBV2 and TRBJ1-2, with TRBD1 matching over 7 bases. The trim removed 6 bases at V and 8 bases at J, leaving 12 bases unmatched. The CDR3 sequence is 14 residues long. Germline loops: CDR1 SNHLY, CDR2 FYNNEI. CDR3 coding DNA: TGTGCCAGCAGCGACCGTAGGACAGGTCACGGCTACACCTTC. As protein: CASSDRRTGHGYTF.

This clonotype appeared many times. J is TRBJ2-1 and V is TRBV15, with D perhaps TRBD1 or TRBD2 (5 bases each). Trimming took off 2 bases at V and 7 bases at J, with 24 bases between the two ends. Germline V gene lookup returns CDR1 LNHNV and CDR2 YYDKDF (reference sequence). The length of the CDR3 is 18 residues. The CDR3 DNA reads TGTGCCACCAGCAGAACTCTTCGGGTGGCCCATTGGGGGAATGAGCAGTTCTTC. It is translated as CATSRTLRVAHWGNEQFF.

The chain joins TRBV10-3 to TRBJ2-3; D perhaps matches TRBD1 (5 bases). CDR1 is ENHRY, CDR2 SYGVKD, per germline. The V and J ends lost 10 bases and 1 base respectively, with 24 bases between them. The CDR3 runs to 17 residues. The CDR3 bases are TGTGCCACCAGAGCTGGGATAGGGGCTAGTGGCACAGATACGCAGTATTTT. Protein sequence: CATRAGIGASGTDTQYF.

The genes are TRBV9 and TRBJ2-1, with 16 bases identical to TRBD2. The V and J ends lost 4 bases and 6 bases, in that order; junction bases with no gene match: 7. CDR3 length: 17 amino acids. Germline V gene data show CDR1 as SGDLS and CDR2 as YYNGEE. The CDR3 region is CASSSPGTSGRANEQFF. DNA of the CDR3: TGTGCCAGCAGCTCCCCCGGGACTAGCGGGAGGGCCAATGAGCAGTTCTTC.

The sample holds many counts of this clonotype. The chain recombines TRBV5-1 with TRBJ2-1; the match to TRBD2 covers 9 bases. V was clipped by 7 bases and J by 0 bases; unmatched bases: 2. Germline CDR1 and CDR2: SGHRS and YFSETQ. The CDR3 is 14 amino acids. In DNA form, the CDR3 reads TGCGCCAGCCAAGCGGGGGGCTCCTACAATGAGCAGTTCTTC. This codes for CASQAGGSYNEQFF.

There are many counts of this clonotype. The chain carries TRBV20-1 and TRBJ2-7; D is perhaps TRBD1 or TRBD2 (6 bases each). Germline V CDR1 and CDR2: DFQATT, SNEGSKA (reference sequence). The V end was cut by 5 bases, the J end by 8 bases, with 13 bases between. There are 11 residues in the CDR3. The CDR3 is CSAPGGAKQYF. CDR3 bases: TGCAGTGCTCCCGGGGGCGCCAAGCAGTACTTC.

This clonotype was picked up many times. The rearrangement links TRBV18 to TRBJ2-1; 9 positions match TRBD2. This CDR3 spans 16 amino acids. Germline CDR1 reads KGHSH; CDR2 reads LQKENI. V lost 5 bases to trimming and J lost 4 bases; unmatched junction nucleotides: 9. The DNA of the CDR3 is TGTGCCAGCTCAGTATGGCGGGAGGGCCGATACAATGAGCAGTTCTTC. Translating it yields CASSVWREGRYNEQFF.